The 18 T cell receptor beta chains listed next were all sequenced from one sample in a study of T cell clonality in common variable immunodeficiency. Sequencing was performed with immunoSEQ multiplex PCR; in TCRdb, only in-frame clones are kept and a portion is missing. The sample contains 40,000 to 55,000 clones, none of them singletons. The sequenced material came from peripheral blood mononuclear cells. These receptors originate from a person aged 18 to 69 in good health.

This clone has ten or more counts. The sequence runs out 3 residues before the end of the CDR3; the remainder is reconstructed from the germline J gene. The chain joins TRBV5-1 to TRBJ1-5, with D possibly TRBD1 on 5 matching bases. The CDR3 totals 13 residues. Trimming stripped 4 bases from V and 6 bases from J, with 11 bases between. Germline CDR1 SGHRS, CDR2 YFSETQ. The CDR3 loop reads CASSLQGAQPQHF. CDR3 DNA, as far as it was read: TGCGCCAGCAGCCTCCAGGGTGCTCAGCCC.

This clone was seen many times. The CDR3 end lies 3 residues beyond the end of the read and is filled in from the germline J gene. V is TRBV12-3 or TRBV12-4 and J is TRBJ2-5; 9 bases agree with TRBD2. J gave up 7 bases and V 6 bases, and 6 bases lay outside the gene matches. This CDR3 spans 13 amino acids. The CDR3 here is CASSISGGGTQYF. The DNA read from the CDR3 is TGTGCCAGCAGCATTAGCGGGGGTGGGACC.

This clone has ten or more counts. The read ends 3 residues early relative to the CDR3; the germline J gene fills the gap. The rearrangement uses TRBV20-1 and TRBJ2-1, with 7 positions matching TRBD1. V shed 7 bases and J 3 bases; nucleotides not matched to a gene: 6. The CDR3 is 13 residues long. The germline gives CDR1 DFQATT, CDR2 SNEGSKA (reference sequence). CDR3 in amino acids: CSVGTVLYNEQFF. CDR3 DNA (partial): TGCAGTGTCGGGACAGTTCTCTACAATGAG.

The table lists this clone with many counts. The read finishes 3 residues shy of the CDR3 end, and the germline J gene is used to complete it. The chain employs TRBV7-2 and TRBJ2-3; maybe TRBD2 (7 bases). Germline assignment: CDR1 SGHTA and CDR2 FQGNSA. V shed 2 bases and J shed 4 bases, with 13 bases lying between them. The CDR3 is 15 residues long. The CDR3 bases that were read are TGTGCCAGCAGCTTACGGGGGGCGCAGGCAGATACG. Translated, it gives CASSLRGAQADT. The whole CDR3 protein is CASSLRGAQADTQYF.

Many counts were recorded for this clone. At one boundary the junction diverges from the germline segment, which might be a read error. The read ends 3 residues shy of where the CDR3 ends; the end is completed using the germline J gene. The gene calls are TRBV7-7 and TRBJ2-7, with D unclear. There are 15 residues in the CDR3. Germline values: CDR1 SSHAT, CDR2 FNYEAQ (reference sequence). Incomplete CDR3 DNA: TGTGCTAGCAGCCCAGGCCTGGCATTCTCCTACGAG. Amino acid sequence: CASSPGLAFSYE. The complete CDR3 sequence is CASSPGLAFSYEQYF. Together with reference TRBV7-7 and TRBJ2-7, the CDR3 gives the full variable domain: GAGVSQSPRYKVTKRGQDVTLRCDPISSHATLYWYQQALGQGPEFLTYFNYEAQPDKSGLPSDRFSAERPEGSISTLTIQRTEQRDSAMYRCASSPGLAFSYEQYFGPGTRLTVT.

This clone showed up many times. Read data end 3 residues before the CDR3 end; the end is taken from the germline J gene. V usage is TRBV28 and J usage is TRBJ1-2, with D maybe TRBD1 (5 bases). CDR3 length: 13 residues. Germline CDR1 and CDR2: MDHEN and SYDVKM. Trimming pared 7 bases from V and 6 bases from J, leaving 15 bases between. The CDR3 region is CASKSMGLDGYTF. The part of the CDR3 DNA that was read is TGTGCCAGCAAGTCAATGGGGCTAGATGGC.

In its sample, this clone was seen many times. Partial CDR3 DNA: TGTGCCAGCAGCATAGCCTTTTACGAG. It encodes CASSIAFYE. The complete CDR3 reads CASSIAFYEQYF. The genes are TRBV5-6 and TRBJ2-7; no firm D call. The read halts 3 residues ahead of the CDR3 end, with the missing end drawn from the germline J gene. Trimming pared 4 bases from V and 4 bases from J, leaving 9 bases between. This CDR3 has 12 residues. Germline V gives CDR1 SGHDT, CDR2 YYEEEE.

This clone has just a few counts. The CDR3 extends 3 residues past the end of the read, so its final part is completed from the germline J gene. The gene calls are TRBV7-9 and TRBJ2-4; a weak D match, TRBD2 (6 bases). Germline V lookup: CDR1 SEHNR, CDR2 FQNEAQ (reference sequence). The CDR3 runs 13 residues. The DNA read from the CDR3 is TGTGCCAGCAGCGACCGGGACTGGGATGGT. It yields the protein CASSDRDWDG. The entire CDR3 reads CASSDRDWDGQYF.

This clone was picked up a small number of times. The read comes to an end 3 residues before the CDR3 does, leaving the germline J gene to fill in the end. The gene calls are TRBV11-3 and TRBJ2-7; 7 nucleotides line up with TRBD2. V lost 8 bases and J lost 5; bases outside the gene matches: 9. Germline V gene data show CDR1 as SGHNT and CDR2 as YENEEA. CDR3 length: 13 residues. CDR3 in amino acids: CASGTLTSNEQYF. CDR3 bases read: TGTGCCAGCGGCACCCTGACTAGCAACGAG.

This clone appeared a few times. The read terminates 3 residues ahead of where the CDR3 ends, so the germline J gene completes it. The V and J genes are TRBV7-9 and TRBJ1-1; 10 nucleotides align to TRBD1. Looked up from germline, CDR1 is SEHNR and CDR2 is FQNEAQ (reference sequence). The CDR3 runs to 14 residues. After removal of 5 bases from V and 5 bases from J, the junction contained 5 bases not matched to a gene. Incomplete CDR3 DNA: TGTGCCAGCAGCCACGGACAGGGGGGAACTGAA. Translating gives CASSHGQGGTE. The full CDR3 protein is CASSHGQGGTEAFF.

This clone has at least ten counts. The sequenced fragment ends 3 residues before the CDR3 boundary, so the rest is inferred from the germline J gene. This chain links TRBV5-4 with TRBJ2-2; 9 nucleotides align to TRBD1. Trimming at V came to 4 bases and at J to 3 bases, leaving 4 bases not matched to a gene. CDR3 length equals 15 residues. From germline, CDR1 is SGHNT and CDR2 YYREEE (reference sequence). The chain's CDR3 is CASSPRTGDTGELFF. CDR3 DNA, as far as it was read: TGTGCCAGCAGCCCACGGACAGGGGACACCGGGGAG. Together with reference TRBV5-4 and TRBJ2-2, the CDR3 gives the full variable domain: ETGVTQSPTHLIKTRGQQVTLRCSSQSGHNTVSWYQQALGQGPQFIFQYYREEENGRGNFPPRFSGLQFPNYSSELNVNALELDDSALYLCASSPRTGDTGELFFGEGSRLTVL.

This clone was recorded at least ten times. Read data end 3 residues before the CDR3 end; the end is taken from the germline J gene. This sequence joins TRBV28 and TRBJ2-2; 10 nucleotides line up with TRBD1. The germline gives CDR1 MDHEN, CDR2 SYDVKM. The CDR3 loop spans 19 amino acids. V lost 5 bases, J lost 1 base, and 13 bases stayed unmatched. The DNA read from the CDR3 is TGTGCCAGCAGTGCCCGGGACAGGGGCCACCTGATGAACACCGGGGAG. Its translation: CASSARDRGHLMNTGE. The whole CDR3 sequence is CASSARDRGHLMNTGELFF. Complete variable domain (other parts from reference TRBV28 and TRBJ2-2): DVKVTQSSRYLVKRTGEKVFLECVQDMDHENMFWYRQDPGLGLRLIYFSYDVKMKEKGDIPEGYSVSREKKERFSLILESASTNQTSMYLCASSARDRGHLMNTGELFFGEGSRLTVL.

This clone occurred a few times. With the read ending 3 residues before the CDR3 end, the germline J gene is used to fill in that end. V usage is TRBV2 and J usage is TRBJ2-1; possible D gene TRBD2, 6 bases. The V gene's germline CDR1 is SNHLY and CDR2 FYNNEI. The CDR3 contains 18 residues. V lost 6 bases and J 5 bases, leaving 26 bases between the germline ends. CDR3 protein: CASRPGLLGLFSDNEQFF. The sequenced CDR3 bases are TGTGCCAGCAGACCCGGACTGTTGGGACTGTTCAGCGACAATGAG.

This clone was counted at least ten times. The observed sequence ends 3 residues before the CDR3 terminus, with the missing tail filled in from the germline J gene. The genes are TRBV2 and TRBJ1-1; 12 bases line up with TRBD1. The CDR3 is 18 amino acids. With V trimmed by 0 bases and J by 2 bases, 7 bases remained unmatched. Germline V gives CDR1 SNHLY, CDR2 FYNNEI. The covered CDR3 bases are TGTGCCAGCAGTGAAGCGCTTCCAGGGACAGGGGGCAACACTGAA. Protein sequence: CASSEALPGTGGNTE. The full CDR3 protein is CASSEALPGTGGNTEAFF.

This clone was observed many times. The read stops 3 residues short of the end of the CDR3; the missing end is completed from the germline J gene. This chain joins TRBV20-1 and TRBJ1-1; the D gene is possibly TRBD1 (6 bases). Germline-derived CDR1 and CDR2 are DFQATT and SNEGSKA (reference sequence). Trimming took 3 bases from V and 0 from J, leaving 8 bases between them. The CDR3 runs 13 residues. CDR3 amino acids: CSARTGLNTEAFF. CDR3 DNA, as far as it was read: TGCAGTGCTAGGACAGGTTTGAACACTGAA.

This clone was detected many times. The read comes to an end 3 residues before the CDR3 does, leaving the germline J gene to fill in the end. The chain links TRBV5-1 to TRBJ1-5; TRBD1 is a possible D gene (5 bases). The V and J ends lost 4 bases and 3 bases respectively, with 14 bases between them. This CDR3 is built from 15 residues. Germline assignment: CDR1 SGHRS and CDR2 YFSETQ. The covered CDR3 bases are TGCGCCAGCAGCCCCGGGGGTGTCCCCAATCAGCCC. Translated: CASSPGGVPNQP. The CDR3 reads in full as CASSPGGVPNQPQHF.

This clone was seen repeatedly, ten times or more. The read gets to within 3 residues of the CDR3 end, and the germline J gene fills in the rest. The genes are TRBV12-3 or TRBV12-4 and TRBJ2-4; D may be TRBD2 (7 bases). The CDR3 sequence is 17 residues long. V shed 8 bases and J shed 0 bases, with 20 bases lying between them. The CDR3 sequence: CASGLGGPLLAKNIQYF. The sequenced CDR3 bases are TGTGCCAGCGGACTAGGGGGGCCTTTGCTAGCCAAAAACATT.

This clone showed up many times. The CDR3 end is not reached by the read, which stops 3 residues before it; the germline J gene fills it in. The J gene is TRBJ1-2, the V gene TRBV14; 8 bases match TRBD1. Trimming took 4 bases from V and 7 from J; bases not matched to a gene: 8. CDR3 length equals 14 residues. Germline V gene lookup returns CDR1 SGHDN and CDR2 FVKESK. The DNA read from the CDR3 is TGTGCCAGCAGCCTACGGACAGGGTTGGGTGGC. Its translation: CASSLRTGLGG. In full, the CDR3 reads CASSLRTGLGGYTF.